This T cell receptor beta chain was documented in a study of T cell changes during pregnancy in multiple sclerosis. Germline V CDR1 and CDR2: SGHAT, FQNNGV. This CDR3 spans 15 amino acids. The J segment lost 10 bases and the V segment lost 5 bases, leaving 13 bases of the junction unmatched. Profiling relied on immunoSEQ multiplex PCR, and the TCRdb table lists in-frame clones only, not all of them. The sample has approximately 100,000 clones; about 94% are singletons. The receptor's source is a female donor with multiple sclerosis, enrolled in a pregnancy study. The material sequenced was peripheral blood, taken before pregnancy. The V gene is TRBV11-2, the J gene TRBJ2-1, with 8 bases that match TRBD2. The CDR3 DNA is TGTGCCAGCAGCACCATCACCCCTATAGCGGGGGAGCAGTTCTTC. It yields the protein CASSTITPIAGEQFF.